This T cell receptor beta chain was recorded in a study of cytomegalovirus exposure and HLA in healthy donors listed by TCRdb under 2017. For the study in its entirety: In an earlier analysis of under 600 of the donors, about 260 Gb of sequence data and about 110 million unique TCR beta sequences from about 190 million T cells were reported. Approximately 310 gigabases of sequencing data and approximately 85 million unique TCR sequences were included in an early release covering 550 to 800 HLA-typed donors. Among the roughly 410 genotyped donors, about 85% belonged to the genetic ancestry cluster associated with self-reported Caucasian donors. The study aimed to test whether signatures of past pathogen exposure could be identified by cataloging public T cell receptors. Using immunosequencing, the study profiled T cell repertoires from roughly 650 subjects and related those repertoires to cytomegalovirus serostatus. Besides the first cohort of hundreds of subjects, a separate validation cohort made up of roughly 120 different subjects was used. To predict cytomegalovirus infection status, the study combined high-throughput TCR immunosequencing, statistical association of individual TCRs with disease status, and machine learning. In a later analysis, previously published TCR beta repertoires from hundreds of donors were re-analyzed and high-resolution HLA genotyping was added so that TCR occurrence patterns could be studied. Rather than drawing on any new phenotypic data, the later analysis identified candidate immune exposures from TCR beta sequences and the way those sequences occurred across donors. An earlier analysis of 450 to 750 of the donors used high-throughput TCR beta sequencing to judge whether each TCR beta V gene segment behaved as functional or pseudogenic. Alongside the repertoire data, information on donor age, sex, ethnicity and CMV serostatus was compiled. In a later genetic analysis, genome-wide SNP genotypes for about 55% of the 666 donors were used, and that subset was treated as a discovery cohort. All discovery cohort repertoires had been generated using a single sequencing platform. Both class I and class II loci were covered by HLA typing, at four-digit resolution. Typing coverage varied by locus: about 629-640 donors for A, B, C, DRB1 and DQB1; some 520 for DQA1; approximately 570 for DPA1; roughly 450 for DPB1. Four to six DR-DQ haplotypes were handled as single units for association and clustering, since linkage in the cohort was strong. Across 398 genotyped donors of the cohort, an average of about 240,000 unique TCR beta nucleotide sequences per donor were sequenced, and roughly 18% of those sequences were non-productive. Results and caveats for the whole study, not just this receptor: In a later analysis, HLA-associated TCR beta chains were found to be more clonally expanded and to have lower generation probabilities than equally common non-associated chains. In a later genetic analysis, a missense DCLRE1C variant was associated with V-gene and J-gene trimming of TCR beta chains, and the association was replicated in an independent cohort. According to a later analysis, parvovirus B19, influenza, CMV and Epstein-Barr virus appeared linked to several top co-occurrence clusters. Most TCR sequences were observed very rarely across donors, whereas some public TCRs were present in many individuals. A total of 150 to 200 TCR beta chains were listed by the study as associated with cytomegalovirus. Because counts were too low, about 18 rarely observed V segments, including chromosome 9 orphons, were left out of the earlier analysis of about 620 of the donors. The only immune exposure information available for the cohort was CMV serostatus. Correlated functional status among segregating V segments might be attributable to linkage disequilibrium, but an unknown experimental factor could not be ruled out. Strong co-occurrence of HLA alleles, especially DR and DQ, made assigning TCR associations to individual alleles difficult. Three of the identified cytomegalovirus-associated TCR beta chains were confirmed in vitro to be specific for cytomegalovirus antigens. Broadly in line with IMGT annotations, most TCR beta V segments showed up in productive rearrangements about 90% or about 30% of the time in an earlier analysis of 450 to 750 of the donors. According to a later analysis, TCR association rates differed among HLA loci, with DRB1 alleles showing the most associated TCRs and HLA-C alleles showing the fewest. A group of highly shared sequence variants was considered likely to be a technical artifact of the sequencing pipeline. Because HLA typing was missing for some donors at each locus, association tests included only the typed subset. A further reported finding was that TCR beta sequences accurately predicted the HLA-A and HLA-B alleles for most subjects in the first cohort. In a later analysis, most CMV-associated TCR beta chains were found to appear HLA-restricted, with HLA associations seemingly driven largely by CMV exposure. The presence/absence analyses assumed that sequencing depth was roughly uniform across donors, and that assumption may not be true. This cohort had only TCR beta chains sequenced, and the lack of alpha or paired-chain data limited which features could be detected. The classifier was reported to diagnose cytomegalovirus status with high specificity and sensitivity in both the original cohort and the validation cohort. According to the authors, the approach could potentially be generalized to other disease states and immunological phenotypes. At a false discovery rate of 0.05, a later analysis linked some 18,000 TCR beta sequences to specific HLA alleles. Compared with the roughly 720-donor mean, donors in an Asian-associated ancestry cluster had fewer N-insertions in productive TCRs, according to a later genetic analysis.

As concerns this clone: Its specific antigen is unknown. The record has no base qualities; no much larger clone is one base away.

Library generation was performed with the immunoSEQ multiplex PCR assay. A mixture of 60 forward primers for TCR Vbeta segments and 13 reverse primers for TCR Jbeta segments was used in the multiplex PCR. Amplification of the CDR3 region of rearranged TCR beta genes was performed with a multiplex PCR assay on genomic DNA. Amplified TCR beta libraries were sequenced as 87-base-pair reads on the Illumina HiSeq System. Processing in the source paper ran as follows. A later analysis tallied tens of millions of unique TCR beta chains across the 550 to 850 repertoires, and about 12 million of those chains were shared by two or more donors. Raw reads were error-corrected and collapsed into unique sequences by a nearest-neighbor algorithm in which closely related sequences were merged to remove PCR and sequencing errors. CDR3 sequences were aligned to IMGT reference sequences to assign V, D and J gene segments. For a sequence to be retained, at least a six-nucleotide match to both a V gene segment and a J gene segment was required. Rearrangements were called productive when the CDR3 lacked stop codons and stayed in frame with V and J; all others were non-productive. CDR3 was defined according to IMGT convention as the region running from the second conserved V-encoded cysteine to the conserved J-encoded phenylalanine. Sequences without an unambiguous match to a single V gene segment were excluded from the earlier analysis of a few hundred of the donors. In an earlier analysis of approximately 560 of the donors, a V segment was called functional when productive rearrangements were above 56.7%, and segregating when the standard deviation between donors exceeded 5%. A statistical classification framework was built to diagnose cytomegalovirus status from the catalog of TCR beta chain sequences. A later analysis assigned V and J genes by comparing TCR nucleotide sequences with IMGT/GENE-DB human TR gene sequences. A later analysis assigned CDR3 sequences and most-parsimonious VDJ recombination scenarios with the TCRdist pipeline. In a later analysis, each TCR beta chain was defined by its CDR3 amino acid sequence together with its V-gene family, and reads lacking a unique V-gene family were excluded. A later analysis removed 550 to 700 highly shared, low-generation-probability nucleotide sequences to deal with suspected cross-contamination and a sequencing artifact. For each public chain, a later analysis derived a clonal expansion index from normalized ranks of inferred template counts within each repertoire. In a later analysis, generation probabilities were computed using a VDJ recombination model fitted to out-of-frame rearrangements, and the results were checked against IGoR. In a later analysis, hypergeometric tests were used to score TCR-TCR, TCR-HLA and TCR-CMV co-occurrence, with a repertoire-size bias correction applied to TCR pairs. In a later analysis, false discovery rates were estimated by permuting HLA or CMV assignments 20 times. In a later analysis, co-occurring TCRs were grouped using DBSCAN, and TCRdist sequence similarity was added for clustering within HLA-allele-positive subsets. Repertoires with fewer than 30,000 or more than 120,000 public chains, plus five repertoires with anomalous nucleotide sharing, were excluded from co-occurrence clustering. The source is immuneACCESS, and TCRdb retained only in-frame sequences with V and J called. Part of the clones is not carried over; for the studies checked, unresolved V genes explain less than half of this, and the remainder is unexplained. V and J calls and clone size are as listed in that table; D and trimming were resolved from the DNA. Present in this sample are over 110,000 clones, about 80% of which were seen just once. The top ten hold about 5% of the sample.

The cohort consisted of hundreds of healthy bone marrow donors. At the time of sampling, every cohort member was nominally healthy, though immune exposures that went unrecorded were likely present. The donor tested CMV seronegative and was one of the 352 seronegative cohort members. A peripheral blood sample was provided by each donor, and peripheral blood mononuclear cells were used for TCR beta sequencing. The Qiagen DNeasy Blood Extraction Kit was used to extract genomic DNA from the blood cell samples. The sample was PBMCs. This sequence was found in a man aged 35 to 55 in good health and CMV-seronegative.

Here is the DNA: TGTGCCAGCAGCCTTGGACAGCGTGGCTACACCTTC. This yields the protein CASSLGQRGYTF. The V and J genes are TRBV7-9 and TRBJ1-2; a tentative D match to TRBD1 spans 6 bases. At the junction V is shortened by 5 bases and J by 7 bases, with 11 bases in between. Including cysteine and phenylalanine, the CDR3 has 12 amino acids. Kept here is only the CDR3 DNA, which spans 36 bases and is read in frame from base 1. In the germline V gene (reference sequence), CDR1 corresponds to SEHNR and CDR2 to FQNEAQ. Reference TRBV7-9 and TRBJ1-2 proteins supply the regions before and after the CDR3; the full variable domain is: DTGVSQNPRHKITKRGQNVTFRCDPISEHNRLYWYRQTLGQGPEFLTYFQNEAQLEKSRLLSDRFSAERPKGSFSTLEIQRTEQGDSAMYLCASSLGQRGYTFGSGTRLTVV.